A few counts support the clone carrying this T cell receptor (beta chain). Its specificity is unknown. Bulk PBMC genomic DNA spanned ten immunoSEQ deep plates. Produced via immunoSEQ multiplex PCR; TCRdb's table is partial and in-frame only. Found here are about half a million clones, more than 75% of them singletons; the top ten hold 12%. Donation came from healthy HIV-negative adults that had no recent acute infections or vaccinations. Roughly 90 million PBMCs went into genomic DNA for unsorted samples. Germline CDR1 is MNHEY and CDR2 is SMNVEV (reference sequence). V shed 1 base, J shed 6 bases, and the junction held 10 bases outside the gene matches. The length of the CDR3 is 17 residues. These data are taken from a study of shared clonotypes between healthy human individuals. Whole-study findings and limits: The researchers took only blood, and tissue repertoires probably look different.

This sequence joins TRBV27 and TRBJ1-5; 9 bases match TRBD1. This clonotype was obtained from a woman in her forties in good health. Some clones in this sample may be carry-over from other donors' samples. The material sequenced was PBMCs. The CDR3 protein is CASSLFGTGRLGQPQHF. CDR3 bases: TGTGCCAGCAGTTTATTCGGGACAGGGAGGTTGGGTCAGCCCCAGCATTTT.